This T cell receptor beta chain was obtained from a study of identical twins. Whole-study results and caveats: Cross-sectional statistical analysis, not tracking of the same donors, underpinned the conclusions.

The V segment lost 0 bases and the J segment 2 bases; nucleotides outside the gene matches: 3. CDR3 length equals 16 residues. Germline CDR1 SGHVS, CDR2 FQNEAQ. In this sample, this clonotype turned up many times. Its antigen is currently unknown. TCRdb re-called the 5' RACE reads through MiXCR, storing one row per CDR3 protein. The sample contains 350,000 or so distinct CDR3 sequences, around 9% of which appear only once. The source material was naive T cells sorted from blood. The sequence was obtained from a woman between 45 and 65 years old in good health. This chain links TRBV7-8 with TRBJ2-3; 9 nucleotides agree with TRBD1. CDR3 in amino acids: CASSLARDRVTDTQYF. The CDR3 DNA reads TGTGCCAGCAGCTTAGCCCGGGACAGGGTCACAGATACGCAGTATTTT.